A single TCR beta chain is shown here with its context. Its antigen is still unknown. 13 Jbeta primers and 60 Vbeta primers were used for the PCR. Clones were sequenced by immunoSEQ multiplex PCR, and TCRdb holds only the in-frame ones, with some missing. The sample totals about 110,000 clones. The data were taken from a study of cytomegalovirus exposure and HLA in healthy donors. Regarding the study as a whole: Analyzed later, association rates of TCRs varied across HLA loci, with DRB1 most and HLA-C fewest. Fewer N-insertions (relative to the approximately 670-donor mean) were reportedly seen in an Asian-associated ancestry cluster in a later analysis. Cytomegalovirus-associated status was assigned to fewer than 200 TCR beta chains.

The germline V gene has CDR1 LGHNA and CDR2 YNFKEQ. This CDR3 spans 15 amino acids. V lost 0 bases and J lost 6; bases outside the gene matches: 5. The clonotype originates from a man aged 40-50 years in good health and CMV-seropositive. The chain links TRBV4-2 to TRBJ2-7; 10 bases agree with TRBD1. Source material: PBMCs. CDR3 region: CASSQETGGMGEQYF. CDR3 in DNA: TGTGCCAGCAGCCAAGAGACAGGGGGCATGGGCGAGCAGTACTTC.